A single sample is the source of the 21 T cell receptor beta chains below, sequenced in a study of cytomegalovirus exposure and HLA in healthy donors. It was with 60 Vbeta and 13 Jbeta primers that the PCR ran. The assay was immunoSEQ multiplex PCR, and TCRdb's table has in-frame clones only and misses some. The data contain 110,000 or so clones, roughly 79% of them singletons. Sequencing used PBMCs. These TCRs come from a male donor in good health and CMV-seronegative.

The chain joins TRBV21-1 to TRBJ1-5; the table calls TRBD1, which could not be checked here. TRBV21-1 is a known pseudogene. This CDR3 is 18 amino acids long. CDR3 sequence (DNA): TGTGCCAGCAGCAAAGAGGGGTCACGGGACATACTTAATCAGCCCCAGCATTTT. This encodes CASSKEGSRDILNQPQHF.

This chain links TRBV5-1 with TRBJ2-1; 8 bases line up with TRBD2. Germline CDR1 and CDR2: SGHRS and YFSETQ. This CDR3 has 13 amino acids. The V gene end was trimmed by 4 bases and the J gene end by 8 bases; junction bases not matched to a gene: 5. In DNA, the CDR3 is TGCGCCAGCAGCCTAGGACTAGCATATGAGCAGTTCTTC. Its translation is CASSLGLAYEQFF.

The rearrangement links TRBV23-1 to TRBJ1-2, with D unresolved. TRBV23-1 counts as an open reading frame of uncertain function. Trimming removed 6 bases from V and 6 bases from J, with 11 bases in between. The CDR3 covers 12 residues. CDR3 residues: CASRSRLHGYTF. The CDR3 DNA reads TGCGCCAGCAGGTCGAGGTTACATGGCTACACCTTC.

This clone has only one observation. V is TRBV28 and J is TRBJ2-1, with TRBD2 identical over 14 bases. CDR3 size: 13 residues. Germline values: CDR1 MDHEN, CDR2 SYDVKM. V gave up 5 bases and J gave up 12 bases; unmatched junction bases: 3. The chain's CDR3 is CASSPGLAGVQFF. CDR3 nucleotides: TGTGCCAGCAGTCCGGGACTAGCGGGAGTGCAGTTCTTC.

The chain combines TRBV13 with TRBJ2-1, with 13 bases matching TRBD2. V shed 3 bases and J 11 bases; nucleotides not matched to a gene: 10. The germline CDR1 and CDR2 sequences are PRHDT and FYEKMQ (reference sequence). The CDR3 totals 16 residues. The CDR3 here is CASSFSTSGRAQKQFF. CDR3 DNA sequence: TGTGCCAGCAGCTTCTCAACTAGCGGGAGGGCCCAGAAGCAGTTCTTC. The full variable domain, its missing parts supplied by reference TRBV13 and TRBJ2-1, is AAGVIQSPRHLIKEKRETATLKCYPIPRHDTVYWYQQGPGQDPQFLISFYEKMQSDKGSIPDRFSAQQFSDYHSELNMSSLELGDSALYFCASSFSTSGRAQKQFFGPGTRLTVL.

V and J are TRBV6-6 and TRBJ2-3; 7 bases fit TRBD1. The V segment lost 6 bases and the J segment 0 bases; nucleotides outside the gene matches: 9. This CDR3 region has 16 residues. Germline V gene sequence: CDR1 MNHNY, CDR2 SVGAGI (reference sequence). CDR3 region: CASRPLWTGSTDTQYF. CDR3 bases: TGTGCCAGCAGACCACTTTGGACAGGCAGCACAGATACGCAGTATTTT.

The chain is built from TRBV11-3 and TRBJ2-7, with 9 bases matching TRBD1. The CDR3 covers 15 residues. Germline V lookup: CDR1 SGHNT, CDR2 YENEEA. Trimming cost V 4 bases and J 5 bases; bases outside gene matches: 9. CDR3 DNA sequence: TGTGCCAGCAGCTCAACGGGACAGGGAAAGGACGAGCAGTACTTC. Translated, it gives CASSSTGQGKDEQYF.

The CDR3 bases are TGTGCCAGCAGTGAAAAGGGGGAGTCTAACTATGGCTACACCTTC. This gives the protein CASSEKGESNYGYTF. The V call is TRBV2, the J call TRBJ1-2; possibly TRBD1 for D (6 bases). The CDR3 has 15 residues. The ends were cut back, 2 bases at V and 0 bases at J, with 10 bases in the middle. Germline V gene sequence: CDR1 SNHLY, CDR2 FYNNEI.

The chain has TRBV7-2 and TRBJ2-7; 10 bases are shared with TRBD2. CDR3 length equals 15 residues. Trimming removed 4 bases from V and 0 bases from J; junction bases left unmatched: 3. Germline V gene data show CDR1 as SGHTA and CDR2 as FQGNSA. The CDR3 loop is CASSSASGGSYEQYF. CDR3 nucleotides: TGTGCCAGCAGCTCCGCTAGCGGGGGCTCCTACGAGCAGTACTTC.

V usage is TRBV11-2 and J usage is TRBJ1-3; D unclear. Germline CDR1 reads SGHAT; CDR2 reads FQNNGV. This CDR3 contains 17 residues. V lost 4 bases to trimming and J lost 0 bases, with 16 bases between them. The CDR3 region is CASSSGSGPRSGNTIYF. CDR3 nucleotides: TGTGCCAGCAGCTCGGGGTCCGGGCCTCGCTCTGGAAACACCATATATTTT.

This rearrangement joins TRBV19 to TRBJ2-3; TRBD1 matches at 9 bases. Germline V gene data show CDR1 as LNHDA and CDR2 as SQIVND (reference sequence). Unmatched junction bases numbered 6, after V lost 7 bases and J lost 4 bases. This CDR3 has 14 amino acids. CDR3 region: CASMERDRADTQYF. The CDR3 nucleotides are TGTGCCAGTATGGAGAGGGACAGGGCAGATACGCAGTATTTT.

The chain uses TRBV6-1 and TRBJ1-5, with D unclear. Trimming removed 4 bases at V and 6 bases at J, with 10 bases between. CDR3 size: 13 residues. Looked up from germline, CDR1 is MNHNS and CDR2 is SASEGT. The CDR3 DNA reads TGTGCCAGCAGTGCGGGGTTAGGTCAGCCCCAGCATTTT. This encodes CASSAGLGQPQHF.

The V call is TRBV13, the J call TRBJ1-1; D remains ambiguous. There are 13 residues in the CDR3. CDR1 PRHDT and CDR2 FYEKMQ come from the germline V gene (reference sequence). V dropped 5 bases and J dropped 8 bases, with 15 bases sitting between them. For the CDR3, the DNA is TGTGCCAGCAGCGCAAGTCACTCGCGAGAAGCTTTCTTT. Encoded protein: CASSASHSREAFF. Drawing the rest from reference TRBV13 and TRBJ1-1, the complete variable domain is AAGVIQSPRHLIKEKRETATLKCYPIPRHDTVYWYQQGPGQDPQFLISFYEKMQSDKGSIPDRFSAQQFSDYHSELNMSSLELGDSALYFCASSASHSREAFFGQGTRLTVV.

J is TRBJ2-5 and V is TRBV4-1, with TRBD1 identical over 8 bases. V trimming: 6 bases; J trimming: 5 bases; junction bases outside the gene matches: 8. From germline, CDR1 is MGHRA and CDR2 YSYEKL. The CDR3 covers 14 residues. CDR3 sequence reads: CASRPGQGGETQYF. In DNA, the CDR3 is TGCGCCAGCAGACCTGGACAGGGCGGGGAGACCCAGTACTTC.

This chain links TRBV27 with TRBJ2-5, with unresolved D. CDR3 size: 14 residues. From germline, CDR1 is MNHEY and CDR2 SMNVEV (reference sequence). V was shortened by 5 bases and J by 0 bases, with 10 bases between the two germline ends. The CDR3 is CASSPTTYQETQYF. The DNA of the CDR3 is TGTGCCAGCAGTCCAACCACATACCAAGAGACCCAGTACTTC.

V and J are TRBV6-5 and TRBJ2-3, with no clear D. V lost 5 bases and J 7 bases, leaving 16 bases between the germline ends. This CDR3 has 14 amino acids. From germline, CDR1 is MNHEY and CDR2 SVGAGI. CDR3 in DNA: TGTGCCAGCAGTCGTTCCACGTCGAGGCATACGCAGTATTTT. This translates into CASSRSTSRHTQYF.

The V gene is TRBV5-1, the J gene TRBJ2-1; the match to TRBD2 covers 9 bases. The germline CDR1 and CDR2 sequences are SGHRS and YFSETQ. V was pared by 0 bases and J by 10 bases, with 8 bases of the junction left unmatched. The CDR3 length is 15 residues. CDR3 DNA: TGCGCCAGCAGCTTGGGAGCGGGAGGTACTGGAGAGCAGTTCTTC. It translates to CASSLGAGGTGEQFF.

The V call is TRBV11-3, the J call TRBJ2-1; 11 bases align to TRBD2. Germline CDR1 is SGHNT and CDR2 is YENEEA. There are 15 residues in the CDR3. Trimming took 1 base from V and 10 from J; bases not matched to a gene: 6. The CDR3 here is CASSLGLAGSGEQFF. The CDR3 DNA is TGTGCCAGCAGCTTAGGACTAGCGGGAAGTGGCGAGCAGTTCTTC. The full variable domain, in which reference TRBV11-3 and TRBJ2-1 provide the parts outside the CDR3, is EAGVVQSPRYKIIEKKQPVAFWCNPISGHNTLYWYLQNLGQGPELLIRYENEEAVDDSQLPKDRFSAERLKGVDSTLKIQPAELGDSAVYLCASSLGLAGSGEQFFGPGTRLTVL.

The chain employs TRBV7-2 and TRBJ2-7; 7 bases align to TRBD1. Losses at the gene ends were 0 bases for V and 0 bases for J; bases not matched to a gene: 5. Looked up from germline, CDR1 is SGHTA and CDR2 is FQGNSA. The CDR3 totals 16 residues. As DNA, the CDR3 is TGTGCCAGCAGCTTAGCCCCGACAGGGCGCTCCTACGAGCAGTACTTC. Translating it yields CASSLAPTGRSYEQYF.

This chain uses TRBV7-2 with TRBJ2-1, with TRBD2 identical over 9 bases. This CDR3 spans 13 amino acids. Trimming at V came to 8 bases and at J to 3 bases, leaving 2 bases not matched to a gene. Germline lookup yields CDR1 SGHTA and CDR2 FQGNSA. CDR3 residues: CASGLARYNEQFF. The DNA for the CDR3 is TGTGCCAGCGGACTAGCGCGCTACAATGAGCAGTTCTTC.

The V call is TRBV7-9, the J call TRBJ2-7; D is perhaps TRBD1 (5 bases). The germline gives CDR1 SEHNR, CDR2 FQNEAQ (reference sequence). Trimming took 1 base from V and 2 from J, leaving 6 bases between them. There are 13 residues in the CDR3. The CDR3 spells CASSLVGAYEQYF. DNA for the CDR3: TGTGCCAGCAGCTTAGTAGGGGCCTACGAGCAGTACTTC.